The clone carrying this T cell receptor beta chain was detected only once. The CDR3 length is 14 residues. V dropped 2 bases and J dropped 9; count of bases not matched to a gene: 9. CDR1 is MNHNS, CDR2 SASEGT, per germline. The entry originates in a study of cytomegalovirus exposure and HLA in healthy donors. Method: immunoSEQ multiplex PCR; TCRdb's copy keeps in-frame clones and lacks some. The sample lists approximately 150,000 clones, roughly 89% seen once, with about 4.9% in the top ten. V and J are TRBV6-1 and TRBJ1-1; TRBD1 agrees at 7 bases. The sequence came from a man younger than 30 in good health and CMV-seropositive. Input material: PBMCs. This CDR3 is CASSEMTGLIKAFF. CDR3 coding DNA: TGTGCCAGCAGTGAAATGACAGGGTTAATCAAAGCTTTCTTT.